A single sample gave rise to the 26 T cell receptor beta chains below, sequenced in a study of PD-1 blockade in classical Hodgkin lymphoma. Here immunoSEQ multiplex PCR was the method, and the copy in TCRdb shows in-frame clones only, minus some. Of about 100,000 clones listed, roughly 90% are singletons. Following autologous stem cell transplantation, relapse occurred in every patient, and exposure to brentuximab vedotin varied. The sample was peripheral blood mononuclear cells (PBMCs), taken before the second cycle of nivolumab. These receptors were collected from a human donor with classical Hodgkin lymphoma.

This clone has a single count. This chain links TRBV7-9 with TRBJ1-4, with D possibly being TRBD1 (6 bases). Trimming removed 1 base from V and 5 bases from J, with 11 bases in between. The CDR3 contains 15 residues. The V gene's germline CDR1 is SEHNR and CDR2 FQNEAQ (reference sequence). CDR3 in DNA: TGTGCCAGCAGCTTAGACCGGGGGGCGAATGAAAAACTGTTTTTT. Its protein is CASSLDRGANEKLFF. Full variable domain (remainder filled in from reference TRBV7-9 and TRBJ1-4): DTGVSQNPRHKITKRGQNVTFRCDPISEHNRLYWYRQTLGQGPEFLTYFQNEAQLEKSRLLSDRFSAERPKGSFSTLEIQRTEQGDSAMYLCASSLDRGANEKLFFGSGTQLSVL.

CDR3 sequence (DNA): TGTGCCAGCAGCTTACAGGCTATGAACACTGAAGCTTTCTTT. Residues: CASSLQAMNTEAFF. The genes are TRBV7-9 and TRBJ1-1; D not certain. Deletions cut 2 bases from V and 0 bases from J, with 7 bases between. CDR1 is SEHNR, CDR2 FQNEAQ, per germline (reference sequence). The length of the CDR3 is 14 residues.

This clone was seen a few times. The chain links TRBV30 to TRBJ1-2, with 7 nucleotides matching TRBD1. V lost 8 bases and J lost 4; bases outside the gene matches: 1. Germline V CDR1 and CDR2: GTSNPN, SVGIG (reference sequence). This CDR3 region has 10 residues. The CDR3 region is CAGDSYGYTF. The CDR3 bases are TGTGCCGGGGACAGCTATGGCTACACCTTC. Filled out from reference TRBV30 and TRBJ1-2, the complete variable domain reads SQTIHQWPATLVQPVGSPLSLECTVEGTSNPNLYWYRQAAGRGLQLLFYSVGIGQISSEVPQNLSASRPQDRQFILSSKKLLLSDSGFYLCAGDSYGYTFGSGTRLTVV.

V gene TRBV5-8 combines with J gene TRBJ2-7; D unresolved. Trimming stripped 1 base from V and 4 bases from J, with 0 bases between. CDR3 length: 10 residues. Per the germline V gene, CDR1 is SGHTS and CDR2 is YDEGEE. DNA for the CDR3: TGTGCCAGCAGCTTGTACGAGCAGTACTTC. Translating gives CASSLYEQYF.

The genes are TRBV7-8 and TRBJ2-7; 11 bases match TRBD2. CDR1 is SGHVS and CDR2 is FQNEAQ in the germline V gene. Germline trimming cut 2 bases from V and 0 bases from J; bases unmatched to any gene: 0. The CDR3 contains 15 residues. The CDR3 reads CASSLLAGGSYEQYF. For the CDR3, the DNA is TGTGCCAGCAGCTTACTAGCGGGGGGCTCCTACGAGCAGTACTTC.

This clone has only a few counts. CDR3: CASSLSVSGNTIYF. In DNA form, the CDR3 reads TGTGCCAGCAGCTTGTCCGTCTCTGGAAACACCATATATTTT. V usage is TRBV7-3 and J usage is TRBJ1-3; D not resolved. There are 14 residues in the CDR3. Trimming removed 3 bases from V and 0 bases from J, with 6 bases in between. Germline V CDR1 and CDR2: SGHTA, FQGTGA.

The chain uses TRBV29-1 and TRBJ2-1; 8 bases agree with TRBD2. Per germline, CDR1 SQVTM and CDR2 ANQGSEA. This CDR3 is 15 amino acids long. J lost 3 bases, V lost 7 bases, and 11 bases had no gene match. The CDR3 spells CSGTRGGLGYNEQFF. The CDR3 DNA reads TGCAGCGGGACCCGGGGGGGGCTAGGCTACAATGAGCAGTTCTTC.

This clone was recorded only once. The chain has TRBV28 and TRBJ1-1, with 7 bases that match TRBD1. J gave up 5 bases and V 11 bases, and 14 bases lay outside the gene matches. Germline V lookup: CDR1 MDHEN, CDR2 SYDVKM. The CDR3 totals 14 residues. The CDR3 spells CASGGGGAWTEAFF. As DNA, the CDR3 is TGTGCCTCGGGCGGAGGGGGCGCTTGGACTGAAGCTTTCTTT.

V and J are TRBV7-2 and TRBJ2-7; 8 bases are a match to TRBD1. V lost 3 bases, J lost 1 base, and 2 bases stayed unmatched. Germline CDR1 and CDR2: SGHTA and FQGNSA. This CDR3 spans 14 amino acids. CDR3 protein: CASSLQGASYEQYF. The CDR3 DNA follows: TGTGCCAGCAGCTTGCAGGGGGCGTCCTACGAGCAGTACTTC. Together with reference TRBV7-2 and TRBJ2-7, the CDR3 gives the full variable domain: GAGVSQSPSNKVTEKGKDVELRCDPISGHTALYWYRQSLGQGLEFLIYFQGNSAPDKSGLPSDRFSAERTGGSVSTLTIQRTQQEDSAVYLCASSLQGASYEQYFGPGTRLTVT.

This clone was counted a few times. This chain links TRBV12-5 with TRBJ2-7; TRBD1 is a possible D gene (6 bases). The CDR3 spans 15 residues. V was clipped by 4 bases and J by 6 bases, with 19 bases between them. Germline lookup yields CDR1 LGHNT and CDR2 FRNRAP. The CDR3 loop is CASGSDQGPRSEQYF. Here the CDR3 DNA reads TGTGCTAGTGGTTCCGACCAGGGGCCCAGGAGCGAGCAGTACTTC.

This chain connects TRBV6-6 to TRBJ1-4, with TRBD1 matching 9 bases. There are 13 residues in the CDR3. Unmatched junction bases numbered 8, after V lost 10 bases and J lost 8 bases. CDR1 MNHNY and CDR2 SVGAGI come from the germline V gene (reference sequence). The CDR3 is CAMKDRGWEKLFF. In nucleotides, the CDR3 is TGTGCCATGAAGGACAGGGGTTGGGAAAAACTGTTTTTT.

The chain joins TRBV18 to TRBJ1-1; TRBD1 aligns across 8 bases. The V gene's germline CDR1 is KGHSH and CDR2 LQKENI. The CDR3 has 17 amino acids. With V trimmed by 2 bases and J by 1 base, 9 bases remained unmatched. CDR3 amino acids: CASSPEQGAFGNTEAFF. The DNA of the CDR3 is TGTGCCAGCTCACCAGAGCAGGGGGCTTTCGGGAACACTGAAGCTTTCTTT.

V and J are TRBV6-6 and TRBJ1-2; D is undetermined. Trimming took off 6 bases at V and 6 bases at J, with 20 bases between the two ends. In germline, CDR1 is MNHNY, CDR2 SVGAGI (reference sequence). The CDR3 sequence is 15 residues long. The CDR3 spells CASSPSGRDTHGYTF. The DNA of the CDR3 is TGTGCCAGCAGCCCCAGCGGGAGGGATACTCATGGCTACACCTTC.

This clone was detected once. This chain links TRBV6-1 with TRBJ1-5; 8 bases map to TRBD1. There are 19 residues in the CDR3. CDR1 is MNHNS, CDR2 SASEGT, per germline. The V gene end was trimmed by 3 bases and the J gene end by 3 bases; junction bases not matched to a gene: 16. CDR3 region: CASSDLDRVGVGLNQPQHF. DNA for the CDR3: TGTGCCAGCAGTGACCTGGACAGGGTAGGGGTAGGACTCAATCAGCCCCAGCATTTT.

The rearrangement joins TRBV29-1 to TRBJ1-1; TRBD1 might be the D (5 bases). This CDR3 has 15 amino acids. Germline CDR1 reads SQVTM; CDR2 reads ANQGSEA. V was cut by 1 base and J by 0 bases, with 12 bases left in between. CDR3 sequence (DNA): TGCAGCGTTGAAGGGGGGGAACGGTTGAACACTGAAGCTTTCTTT. Amino acid sequence: CSVEGGERLNTEAFF.

The chain links TRBV7-2 to TRBJ2-4, with 8 bases fitting TRBD1. The V gene's germline CDR1 is SGHTA and CDR2 FQGNSA. This CDR3 has 17 amino acids. Trimming removed 7 bases from V and 4 bases from J; junction bases left unmatched: 15. The DNA of the CDR3 is TGTGCCAGCATCAACCCAGGTCTCGGACAGGGAAAAAACATTCAGTACTTC. Its translation is CASINPGLGQGKNIQYF.

The CDR3 coding sequence is TGTGCCAGCGCCTCCGGGACAGACTATGGCTACACCTTC. Translation: CASASGTDYGYTF. The chain employs TRBV28 and TRBJ1-2; 7 positions agree with TRBD1. CDR3 length equals 13 residues. V gave up 8 bases and J gave up 3 bases; unmatched junction bases: 6. CDR1 and CDR2 (germline): MDHEN, SYDVKM.

The chain is built from TRBV7-6 and TRBJ1-4; no reliable D call. Germline loops: CDR1 SGHVS, CDR2 FNYEAQ. The V gene lost 2 bases and the J gene lost 5 bases, with 12 bases spanning the gap. The CDR3 is made up of 15 amino acids. The CDR3 nucleotides read TGTGCCAGCAGCTTATGGTCTGGAAGGAATGAAAAACTGTTTTTT. Encoded protein: CASSLWSGRNEKLFF.

The chain combines TRBV19 with TRBJ1-3; D remains unclear. Trimming took 3 bases from V and 0 from J, leaving 9 bases between them. Germline CDR1 and CDR2: LNHDA and SQIVND (reference sequence). The CDR3 length is 15 residues. CDR3 sequence: CASSIEAASGNTIYF. CDR3 bases: TGTGCCAGTAGTATTGAGGCAGCCTCTGGAAACACCATATATTTT.

The chain carries TRBV27 and TRBJ1-6; D unresolved. The germline V and J ends were trimmed by 2 bases and 7 bases, with 12 bases remaining between them. Per the germline V gene, CDR1 is MNHEY and CDR2 is SMNVEV (reference sequence). The CDR3 has 15 residues. This chain's CDR3 is CASSLALLGNSPLHF. For the CDR3, the DNA is TGTGCCAGCAGTTTAGCTCTCCTGGGGAATTCACCCCTCCACTTT.

The table lists this clone with a few counts. This chain uses TRBV29-1 with TRBJ1-1, with D unclear. CDR3 length: 11 residues. V was clipped by 4 bases and J by 8 bases, with 11 bases between them. Germline CDR1 SQVTM, CDR2 ANQGSEA. This CDR3 reads CSVVLSQEAFF. CDR3 bases: TGCAGCGTTGTGCTTTCACAGGAAGCTTTCTTT.

The chain uses TRBV4-2 and TRBJ2-1, with 10 nucleotides matching TRBD2. The CDR3 is 14 amino acids. V lost 4 bases to trimming and J lost 8 bases; unmatched junction nucleotides: 5. CDR1 and CDR2 (germline): LGHNA, YNFKEQ. The CDR3 loop reads CASSLSGGRDEQFF. The DNA for the CDR3 is TGTGCCAGCAGCCTTAGCGGGGGGAGGGATGAGCAGTTCTTC.

V usage is TRBV5-1 and J usage is TRBJ2-2, with D possibly called TRBD1 or TRBD2 (5 bases each). This CDR3 spans 19 amino acids. The V end lost 3 bases, the J end lost 0 bases, and 21 bases lay between the germline ends. Germline CDR1 SGHRS, CDR2 YFSETQ. CDR3 region: CASSSGAAGVLANTGELFF. As DNA, the CDR3 is TGCGCCAGCAGCTCCGGGGCGGCAGGAGTCCTCGCGAACACCGGGGAGCTGTTTTTT. The variable domain in full, completed from reference TRBV5-1 and TRBJ2-2, reads KAGVTQTPRYLIKTRGQQVTLSCSPISGHRSVSWYQQTPGQGLQFLFEYFSETQRNKGNFPGRFSGRQFSNSRSEMNVSTLELGDSALYLCASSSGAAGVLANTGELFFGEGSRLTVL.

The chain recombines TRBV6-6 with TRBJ2-5; D tentatively reads TRBD1 or TRBD2 (6 bases each). V was clipped by 4 bases and J by 5 bases, with 14 bases between them. CDR1 MNHNY and CDR2 SVGAGI come from the germline V gene (reference sequence). The CDR3 loop spans 14 amino acids. The CDR3 loop is CASSFGGFGETQYF. Here the CDR3 DNA reads TGTGCCAGCAGTTTCGGGGGCTTCGGGGAGACCCAGTACTTC.

This sequence joins TRBV10-3 and TRBJ1-2; D is possibly TRBD1 (6 bases). The CDR3 has 16 amino acids. Per the germline V gene, CDR1 is ENHRY and CDR2 is SYGVKD. V lost 4 bases to trimming and J lost 5 bases, with 20 bases between them. CDR3 nucleotide sequence: TGTGCCATCAGTGCCCTACAGGGTGAAGGCCCATATGGCTACACCTTC. Translation gives CAISALQGEGPYGYTF.

The J gene is TRBJ1-2, the V gene TRBV15; D unresolved. The CDR3 consists of 14 residues. Trimming cost V 1 base and J 4 bases, with 10 bases left between them. In germline, CDR1 is LNHNV, CDR2 YYDKDF (reference sequence). The CDR3 is CATSRGDERYGYTF. The DNA of the CDR3 is TGTGCCACCAGCAGAGGGGATGAGCGCTATGGCTACACCTTC.